These 5 T cell receptor beta chains originate from one sample sequenced in a study of human versus mouse CDR3 diversity and MHC coevolution. The assay was immunoSEQ multiplex PCR, and TCRdb's table has in-frame clones only and misses some. The sample consists of about 77,000 clones, approximately 90% of them appearing once. Material: naive CD4+ T cells from blood. Specified subset: CD45RO-negative CD62L-positive naive CD4 T cells. These receptors were obtained from a person aged 30-69 years in good health.

This sequence joins TRBV30 and TRBJ2-7; TRBD2 matches 12 bases. V shed 2 bases and J 6 bases; nucleotides not matched to a gene: 8. Per the germline V gene, CDR1 is GTSNPN and CDR2 is SVGIG (reference sequence). This CDR3 contains 15 residues. The CDR3 bases are TGTGCCTGGAGTTTTCCCCTGACTAGCGGGGGCGAGCAGTACTTC. Its protein is CAWSFPLTSGGEQYF.

The rearrangement joins TRBV19 to TRBJ2-1; D may be TRBD2 (5 bases). CDR3 length: 13 residues. The V and J ends lost 10 bases and 1 base respectively, with 11 bases between them. Germline loops: CDR1 LNHDA, CDR2 SQIVND (reference sequence). CDR3 nucleotides: TGTGCCACCCGGGGTAGGTCCTACAATGAGCAGTTCTTC. As protein: CATRGRSYNEQFF.

CDR3 protein: CASSVGGGGASGELFF. For the CDR3, the DNA is TGTGCCAGCAGCGTAGGAGGGGGAGGGGCGTCCGGGGAGCTGTTTTTT. The genes are TRBV9 and TRBJ2-2, with D possibly TRBD2 on 7 matching bases. Per germline, CDR1 SGDLS and CDR2 YYNGEE. V lost 0 bases and J 6 bases, leaving 15 bases between the germline ends. This CDR3 has 16 residues.

The chain uses TRBV10-3 and TRBJ2-1; TRBD2 matches at 7 bases. The CDR3 runs 12 residues. The J segment lost 9 bases and the V segment lost 10 bases, leaving 9 bases of the junction unmatched. The germline V gene encodes CDR1 ENHRY and CDR2 SYGVKD. The CDR3 DNA sequence: TGTGCCACGGGAGCGGGGAGGGGTGAGCAGTTCTTC. Translating gives CATGAGRGEQFF.

This chain connects TRBV5-4 to TRBJ2-1; 9 bases are shared with TRBD2. Per germline, CDR1 SGHNT and CDR2 YYREEE (reference sequence). With 2 bases clipped from V and 9 bases from J, the junction kept 6 bases outside the gene matches. The CDR3 is 14 amino acids. The CDR3 region has the DNA TGTGCCAGCAGCTTCGGAGCGGGAGGCGGTGAGCAGTTCTTC. This codes for CASSFGAGGGEQFF.